This T cell receptor beta chain originates from a study of vaccination effects on CD4 cells after COVID-19. Study details: Antigen-specific CD4+ T cells expanded by the ViraFEST assay with viral peptide pools were then sequenced.

This table comes from immunoSEQ multiplex PCR, and its TCRdb copy is limited to in-frame clones, with some not included. The table has around 37,000 clones, 60% to 75% seen once. Culture proceeded for roughly ten days, and CD4+ T cells were then isolated. Cells had half their medium changed to IL-2 medium on days 3 and 7. On this clone: Its specificity is not known.

Study outcomes and limitations: Clones that were induced by infection or by vaccine showed marked contraction late after vaccination.

The specimen was CD4+ T cells from PBMCs cultured without peptide, collected before COVID-19 vaccination. The source of this sequence is a human donor who received a COVID-19 vaccine.

The CDR3, as DNA: TGTGCCACCAGCAGAGATGGGGGCTTGGGGTATGGCTACACCTTC. Translated: CATSRDGGLGYGYTF. This sequence joins TRBV15 and TRBJ1-2; tentatively, D is TRBD1 (6 bases). The CDR3 extends over 15 amino acids. V was cut by 0 bases and J by 5 bases, with 13 bases left in between. The germline V gene has CDR1 LNHNV and CDR2 YYDKDF (reference sequence).